This passage covers 11 T cell receptor beta chains from one sample sequenced in a study of early T cells in non-severe SARS-CoV-2 infection. Using its own MiXCR run on the 5' RACE reads, TCRdb lists one record per CDR3 protein. The sample contains some 96,000 distinct CDR3 sequences, 11% of which appear only once. This material consisted of whole blood, taken at baseline. All receptors come from an adult who was a healthcare worker with PCR-confirmed SARS-CoV-2 infection or an uninfected control (not recorded which).

This clonotype has ten or more counts. This chain uses TRBV15 with TRBJ1-2; 7 bases agree with TRBD1. From germline, CDR1 is LNHNV and CDR2 YYDKDF (reference sequence). The J segment lost 6 bases and the V segment lost 0 bases, leaving 7 bases of the junction unmatched. The CDR3 has 15 amino acids. CDR3 DNA: TGTGCCACCAGCAGAGATTTGAACAGGGGTAATGGCTACACCTTC. This gives the protein CATSRDLNRGNGYTF. The whole variable domain, filled in from reference TRBV15 and TRBJ1-2, reads DAMVIQNPRYQVTQFGKPVTLSCSQTLNHNVMYWYQQKSSQAPKLLFHYYDKDFNNEADTPDNFQSRRPNTSFCFLDIRSPGLGDTAMYLCATSRDLNRGNGYTFGSGTRLTVV.

This clonotype was picked up a small number of times. This sequence joins TRBV6-6 and TRBJ1-5; D is uncertain. V was trimmed by 2 bases and J by 1 base, leaving 6 bases between them. There are 14 residues in the CDR3. The germline CDR1 and CDR2 sequences are MNHNY and SVGAGI (reference sequence). The DNA of the CDR3 is TGTGCCAGCAGTTACGGTCGGAGCAATCAGCCCCAGCATTTT. Protein sequence: CASSYGRSNQPQHF.

The rearrangement links TRBV7-9 to TRBJ2-3; 9 bases match TRBD2. V dropped 1 base and J dropped 4; count of bases not matched to a gene: 6. Germline CDR1 SEHNR, CDR2 FQNEAQ (reference sequence). The CDR3 has 16 residues. CDR3 nucleotides: TGTGCCAGCAGCTTAGATGCGGGAGGGCCTTCAGATACGCAGTATTTT. Translating it yields CASSLDAGGPSDTQYF.

This clonotype showed up many times. The chain carries TRBV24-1 and TRBJ2-2; possibly TRBD2 for D (5 bases). CDR1 KGHDR and CDR2 SFDVKD come from the germline V gene. The ends were cut back, 0 bases at V and 1 base at J, with 11 bases in the middle. The CDR3 sequence is 17 residues long. CDR3 protein: CATSDLSGVGNTGELFF. CDR3 DNA: TGTGCCACCAGTGATTTGTCCGGGGTCGGGAACACCGGGGAGCTGTTTTTT.

This clonotype showed up just a few times. This rearrangement joins TRBV11-3 to TRBJ2-1; 14 nucleotides agree with TRBD2. Germline CDR1 reads SGHNT; CDR2 reads YENEEA. V gave up 5 bases and J gave up 5 bases; unmatched junction bases: 8. The CDR3 loop spans 17 amino acids. CDR3 loop: CASSKRTSGGPDNEQFF. The CDR3 coding sequence is TGTGCCAGCAGCAAGAGGACTAGCGGGGGGCCCGACAATGAGCAGTTCTTC.

This clonotype was counted at least ten times. The gene calls are TRBV20-1 and TRBJ2-3; TRBD2 might be the D (6 bases). This CDR3 contains 14 residues. V dropped 5 bases and J dropped 1 base, with 13 bases sitting between them. Germline V gene data show CDR1 as DFQATT and CDR2 as SNEGSKA (reference sequence). The CDR3 reads CSAYGGERTDTQYF. CDR3 coding DNA: TGCAGTGCTTACGGCGGGGAACGCACAGATACGCAGTATTTT.

This rearrangement joins TRBV29-1 to TRBJ2-2; perhaps TRBD1 as D (6 bases). Per germline, CDR1 SQVTM and CDR2 ANQGSEA. The CDR3 is made up of 12 amino acids. The V and J ends lost 7 bases and 5 bases respectively, with 11 bases between them. For the CDR3, the DNA is TGCAGCGCCTACAGGGAAACCGGGGAGCTGTTTTTT. Encoded protein: CSAYRETGELFF.

This clonotype was seen a few times. The V call is TRBV14, the J call TRBJ2-5, with D perhaps TRBD2 (7 bases). Trimming cost V 0 bases and J 5 bases, with 16 bases left between them. Germline loops: CDR1 SGHDN, CDR2 FVKESK. The CDR3 length is 16 residues. The CDR3 region is CASSQDPAGALETQYF. CDR3 in DNA: TGTGCCAGCAGCCAAGACCCCGCGGGGGCCCTCGAGACCCAGTACTTC. Using reference TRBV14 and TRBJ2-5 for the parts outside the CDR3, the full variable domain is EAGVTQFPSHSVIEKGQTVTLRCDPISGHDNLYWYRRVMGKEIKFLLHFVKESKQDESGMPNNRFLAERTGGTYSTLKVQPAELEDSGVYFCASSQDPAGALETQYFGPGTRLLVL.

On this clonotype: One base away lies a much larger clone, so this may be a sequencing read error. The rearrangement uses TRBV20-1 and TRBJ2-3; D possibly corresponds to TRBD2 (5 bases). The V gene lost 1 base and the J gene lost 2 bases, with 13 bases spanning the gap. The CDR3 loop spans 15 amino acids. Germline-derived CDR1 and CDR2 are DFQATT and SNEGSKA (reference sequence). The CDR3 loop reads CSARVNGDDTDTQYF. CDR3 DNA sequence: TGCAGTGCTAGAGTAAACGGGGATGACACAGATACGCAGTATTTT.

This clonotype occurred many times. CDR3 in DNA: TGCGCCAGCAGCCTGGGACTCAGGAACACCGGGGAGCTGTTTTTT. Translation: CASSLGLRNTGELFF. The chain employs TRBV10-2 and TRBJ2-2, with D possibly matching TRBD2 (6 bases). V dropped 6 bases and J dropped 1 base, with 12 bases sitting between them. CDR3 size: 15 residues. Germline loops: CDR1 WSHSY, CDR2 SAAADI.

This clonotype was seen at least ten times. The chain employs TRBV29-1 and TRBJ2-5, with 8 bases matching TRBD2. The CDR3 covers 13 residues. Germline values: CDR1 SQVTM, CDR2 ANQGSEA. The V segment lost 6 bases and the J segment 5 bases; nucleotides outside the gene matches: 8. As DNA, the CDR3 is TGCAGCGTCGCTTCGACGGGAGGGGAGACCCAGTACTTC. The encoded protein is CSVASTGGETQYF.